This T cell receptor beta chain originates from a study of shared clonotypes between healthy human individuals. Clones were read by immunoSEQ multiplex PCR, and TCRdb kept only the in-frame ones, dropping some. The sample lists more than 550,000 clones; about nine tenths were seen once. V was trimmed by 5 bases and J by 2 bases, leaving 16 bases between them. Germline V lookup: CDR1 SNHLY, CDR2 FYNNEI. This CDR3 is built from 15 residues. The TCR sequence derives from a man aged 18 to 29 in good health. Some clones in this sample may be carry-over from other donors' samples. The chain joins TRBV2 to TRBJ2-7; D might be TRBD1 (6 bases). The sample taken for sequencing was memory CD8+ T cells from PBMCs. Subset reported: CD45RO+ cells pooled with CCR7-negative TemRA cells. CDR3 amino acids: CASSSRGPTPYEQYF. In DNA form, the CDR3 reads TGTGCCAGCAGTTCCAGGGGACCGACTCCCTACGAGCAGTACTTC.